This T cell receptor (beta chain) appears in the sequencing data of a study of CD8+ T cells in alopecia areata. This clone has only a few counts. As the sequencing template, cDNA was produced by extracting RNA and reverse transcribing it. Here immunoSEQ multiplex PCR was the method, and the copy in TCRdb shows in-frame clones only, minus some. Of 98,000 or so clones in the sample, roughly 59% were seen once. V was pared by 2 bases and J by 4 bases, with 12 bases between. The CDR3 runs to 15 residues. The germline gives CDR1 PRHDT, CDR2 FYEKMQ (reference sequence). The sequence was collected from a human donor in good health. The chain has TRBV13 and TRBJ2-1, with D perhaps matching TRBD1 (6 bases). Sequencing was done on a sample of CD8+ T cells sorted from blood. The CDR3 spells CASSLSGTYYNEQFF. The CDR3 nucleotides read TGTGCCAGCAGCTTATCCGGGACATATTACAATGAGCAGTTCTTC.